This T cell receptor (beta chain) was sequenced for a study of T cells in Graves' hyperthyroidism and ophthalmopathy. Study background: Any treatment followed the collection of peripheral blood at initial diagnosis. Study-level points and caveats: A 13 V-J model separated ophthalmopathy from stable hyperthyroidism.

This clonotype was recorded many times. Its specificity is unknown. It was RNA transcripts that yielded the amplified TCR beta CDR3 regions. First-round RT-PCR targeting the TCR CDR3 was performed with the HTBI primer set. In TCRdb, the multiplex PCR reads were re-called with MiXCR into one record per CDR3 protein. The sample yields 400,000 or so distinct CDR3 sequences, about 14% seen once. The CDR3 length is 13 residues. V lost 4 bases, J lost 6 bases, and 10 bases lay in between. This chain connects TRBV12-3 or TRBV12-4 to TRBJ1-5; D uncertain. The specimen sequenced was blood. This TCR was sampled from a woman in her 30s with Graves' ophthalmopathy. The CDR3 region has the DNA TGTGCCAGCAGTTCCGCAGTGGTTCAGCCCCAGCATTTT. Amino acid sequence: CASSSAVVQPQHF.